Presented here are 28 T cell receptor beta chains from one specimen sequenced in a study of shared clonotypes between healthy human individuals. Measured with immunoSEQ multiplex PCR; TCRdb has only the in-frame clones, and not every one. The sample consists of some 1,600,000 clones, approximately 98% of them appearing once. Sequences were obtained from naive CD4+ T cells sorted from blood. The subset here: CD45RA+ positively selected. All receptors derive from a man aged 30 to 45 in good health.

The chain recombines TRBV5-1 with TRBJ2-7, with D possibly being TRBD2 (6 bases). The CDR3 covers 15 residues. Per the germline V gene, CDR1 is SGHRS and CDR2 is YFSETQ. Trimming removed 5 bases at V and 0 bases at J, with 15 bases between. The DNA for the CDR3 is TGCGCCAGCAGGTCGGCGGGATCGGTCTCCTACGAGCAGTACTTC. This translates into CASRSAGSVSYEQYF.

J is TRBJ2-7 and V is TRBV30; no definite D call. Trimming pared 3 bases from V and 6 bases from J, leaving 15 bases between. This CDR3 is built from 13 residues. CDR1 and CDR2 (germline): GTSNPN, SVGIG (reference sequence). The CDR3 loop reads CAWRVLKGSEQYF. DNA for the CDR3: TGTGCCTGGAGGGTTCTGAAGGGCAGCGAGCAGTACTTC. Full variable domain (outside the CDR3, taken from reference TRBV30 and TRBJ2-7): SQTIHQWPATLVQPVGSPLSLECTVEGTSNPNLYWYRQAAGRGLQLLFYSVGIGQISSEVPQNLSASRPQDRQFILSSKKLLLSDSGFYLCAWRVLKGSEQYFGPGTRLTVT.

This clone was counted a single time. The chain is built from TRBV5-1 and TRBJ2-7, with 7 bases lining up with TRBD2. V trimming: 6 bases; J trimming: 1 base; junction bases outside the gene matches: 7. This CDR3 contains 14 residues. Germline CDR1 SGHRS, CDR2 YFSETQ. The CDR3 coding sequence is TGCGCCAGCACCGCGGGAGTGGTTTCCTACGAGCAGTACTTC. It codes for CASTAGVVSYEQYF.

V gene TRBV7-2 combines with J gene TRBJ2-3; unclear D gene. V was shortened by 2 bases and J by 4 bases, with 16 bases between the two germline ends. The CDR3 is made up of 16 amino acids. Germline V gene sequence: CDR1 SGHTA, CDR2 FQGNSA. The CDR3 bases are TGTGCCAGCAGCTTACGTGGACCAATGTCGGCAGATACGCAGTATTTT. This gives the protein CASSLRGPMSADTQYF. Full variable domain (rest looked up from reference TRBV7-2 and TRBJ2-3): GAGVSQSPSNKVTEKGKDVELRCDPISGHTALYWYRQSLGQGLEFLIYFQGNSAPDKSGLPSDRFSAERTGGSVSTLTIQRTQQEDSAVYLCASSLRGPMSADTQYFGPGTRLTVL.

The V and J genes are TRBV10-2 and TRBJ1-5; unclear D gene. Germline CDR1 and CDR2: WSHSY and SAAADI. V lost 6 bases, J lost 4 bases, and 10 bases lay in between. The CDR3 spans 13 residues. The CDR3 loop reads CASSLIVNQPQHF. In nucleotides, the CDR3 is TGCGCCAGCAGCCTGATTGTTAATCAGCCCCAGCATTTT.

The rearrangement links TRBV15 to TRBJ2-7, with D possibly TRBD2 on 6 matching bases. The CDR3 has 15 residues. Germline CDR1 LNHNV, CDR2 YYDKDF (reference sequence). Trimming cost V 0 bases and J 6 bases, with 15 bases left between them. The CDR3 DNA follows: TGTGCCACCAGCAGAGATGGGGGGATCGGTAGCGAGCAGTACTTC. Translation: CATSRDGGIGSEQYF. Variable domain in full (rest from reference TRBV15 and TRBJ2-7): DAMVIQNPRYQVTQFGKPVTLSCSQTLNHNVMYWYQQKSSQAPKLLFHYYDKDFNNEADTPDNFQSRRPNTSFCFLDIRSPGLGDTAMYLCATSRDGGIGSEQYFGPGTRLTVT.

V and J are TRBV19 and TRBJ1-1; D unresolved. CDR3 size: 14 residues. Germline lookup yields CDR1 LNHDA and CDR2 SQIVND (reference sequence). V lost 7 bases and J lost 0, with 12 bases in between. The CDR3 here is CASKRQGLNTEAFF. As DNA, the CDR3 is TGTGCCAGTAAACGACAAGGGCTGAACACTGAAGCTTTCTTT.

The V and J genes are TRBV18 and TRBJ2-3, with 9 bases matching TRBD1. Germline V CDR1 and CDR2: KGHSH, LQKENI. The CDR3 spans 16 residues. V lost 1 base, J lost 3 bases, and 5 bases stayed unmatched. For the CDR3, the DNA is TGTGCCAGCTCACCACTTACAGGGGGCTATACAGATACGCAGTATTTT. Encoded protein: CASSPLTGGYTDTQYF.

The J gene is TRBJ1-5, the V gene TRBV19; 12 nucleotides agree with TRBD1. The germline V gene encodes CDR1 LNHDA and CDR2 SQIVND (reference sequence). V shed 9 bases and J 9 bases; nucleotides not matched to a gene: 3. The CDR3 runs to 12 residues. This chain's CDR3 is CASGTGGRPQHF. The CDR3 bases are TGTGCCAGCGGGACAGGGGGCAGGCCCCAGCATTTT.

This chain uses TRBV6-5 with TRBJ1-2; 7 nucleotides agree with TRBD1. The CDR3 is made up of 16 amino acids. With V trimmed by 4 bases and J by 6 bases, 14 bases remained unmatched. Germline V gene sequence: CDR1 MNHEY, CDR2 SVGAGI. The CDR3 reads CASSSQRNRGSDGYTF. For the CDR3, the DNA is TGTGCCAGCAGTTCTCAACGAAACAGGGGATCTGATGGCTACACCTTC.

The chain employs TRBV28 and TRBJ2-2; D unresolved. The CDR3 has 16 amino acids. CDR1 MDHEN and CDR2 SYDVKM come from the germline V gene. Trimming pared 6 bases from V and 0 bases from J, leaving 14 bases between. CDR3 residues: CASSREQITNTGELFF. The CDR3 region has the DNA TGTGCCAGCAGCCGAGAACAAATAACGAACACCGGGGAGCTGTTTTTT.

V gene TRBV5-4 combines with J gene TRBJ2-5; D might be TRBD1 (6 bases). From germline, CDR1 is SGHNT and CDR2 YYREEE (reference sequence). V lost 0 bases to trimming and J lost 4 bases, with 13 bases between them. The CDR3 loop spans 15 amino acids. CDR3 bases: TGTGCCAGCAGCTTGGCCGTGGGCAGGGGAGAGACCCAGTACTTC. This encodes CASSLAVGRGETQYF.

On this clone: Other DNA variants within this sample encode the same CDR3. J is TRBJ1-1 and V is TRBV28; weak D call: TRBD1 (5 bases). With 6 bases removed from V and 8 bases from J, the gap between germline ends came to 13 bases. Looked up from germline, CDR1 is MDHEN and CDR2 is SYDVKM. CDR3 length equals 12 residues. In nucleotides, the CDR3 is TGTGCCAGCAGCTTGGGACCAAAGGAAGCTTTCTTT. Protein sequence: CASSLGPKEAFF.

This chain uses TRBV18 with TRBJ1-1, with 10 bases fitting TRBD1. V gave up 3 bases and J gave up 0 bases; unmatched junction bases: 7. The CDR3 extends over 17 amino acids. Germline CDR1 and CDR2: KGHSH and LQKENI. The CDR3 loop is CASSPWTGGILNTEAFF. The CDR3 DNA reads TGTGCCAGCTCACCCTGGACAGGGGGTATTTTGAACACTGAAGCTTTCTTT.

The genes are TRBV7-8 and TRBJ2-2, with D possibly being TRBD1 (5 bases). CDR3 length: 15 amino acids. Germline V gives CDR1 SGHVS, CDR2 FQNEAQ. V shed 1 base and J shed 0 bases, with 6 bases lying between them. The CDR3 DNA reads as TGTGCCAGCAGCTTAGACAGGTCGAACACCGGGGAGCTGTTTTTT. It yields the protein CASSLDRSNTGELFF.

The genes are TRBV6-1 and TRBJ2-1, with D possibly matching TRBD2 (6 bases). V lost 6 bases and J lost 6, with 15 bases in between. CDR3 length: 14 residues. CDR1 and CDR2 (germline): MNHNS, SASEGT. CDR3 sequence: CASRVALGGNEQFF. In DNA, the CDR3 is TGTGCCAGCAGGGTTGCACTGGGGGGCAATGAGCAGTTCTTC.

V is TRBV11-2 and J is TRBJ1-2, with D unresolved. V lost 5 bases, J lost 6 bases, and 22 bases lay in between. The CDR3 has 16 amino acids. Germline CDR1 and CDR2: SGHAT and FQNNGV. As DNA, the CDR3 is TGTGCCAGCAGCCCATCTCAGGCGGATAAGAGAGATGGCTACACCTTC. It encodes CASSPSQADKRDGYTF.

V usage is TRBV21-1 and J usage is TRBJ2-2; the table's D gene call, TRBD2, was not cross checked with the DNA. TRBV21-1 is an annotated pseudogene. The CDR3 loop spans 14 amino acids. CDR3 region: CASSNYGDTGELFF. CDR3 coding DNA: TGTGCCAGCAGCAATTACGGGGACACCGGGGAGCTGTTTTTT.

The gene calls are TRBV28 and TRBJ2-7; D remains ambiguous. This CDR3 comprises 10 residues. In germline, CDR1 is MDHEN, CDR2 SYDVKM. The V and J ends lost 3 bases and 5 bases respectively, with 2 bases between them. The DNA of the CDR3 is TGTGCCAGCAGTTTCGACGAGCAGTACTTC. Its translation: CASSFDEQYF.

This sequence joins TRBV7-9 and TRBJ2-3, with 12 bases that match TRBD2. The CDR3 loop spans 17 amino acids. V shed 5 bases, J shed 2 bases, and the junction held 8 bases outside the gene matches. CDR1 and CDR2 (germline): SEHNR, FQNEAQ (reference sequence). CDR3 DNA: TGTGCCAGCAGCCCGCGAGGACTAGCGGGAAACACAGATACGCAGTATTTT. Translated, it gives CASSPRGLAGNTDTQYF.

Turning to this clone: This sample also contains other DNA sequences that code for the same CDR3. The rearrangement links TRBV18 to TRBJ2-5; D not certain. Looked up from germline, CDR1 is KGHSH and CDR2 is LQKENI. V lost 2 bases, J lost 4 bases, and 5 bases lay in between. The CDR3 runs to 12 residues. CDR3 DNA: TGTGCCAGCTCACCAGAAGGAGAGACCCAGTACTTC. Protein sequence: CASSPEGETQYF.

The V call is TRBV29-1, the J call TRBJ2-5; D possibly corresponds to TRBD1 (6 bases). Trimming cost V 4 bases and J 5 bases, with 17 bases left between them. CDR1 and CDR2 from the germline V gene are SQVTM and ANQGSEA. The CDR3 extends over 14 amino acids. This CDR3 reads CSVAPFVQGETQYF. The DNA for the CDR3 is TGCAGCGTTGCCCCGTTCGTTCAGGGGGAGACCCAGTACTTC. Variable domain in full (rest from reference TRBV29-1 and TRBJ2-5): SAVISQKPSRDICQRGTSLTIQCQVDSQVTMMFWYRQQPGQSLTLIATANQGSEATYESGFVIDKFPISRPNLTFSTLTVSNMSPEDSSIYLCSVAPFVQGETQYFGPGTRLLVL.

The count of this clone is one. The chain combines TRBV7-9 with TRBJ2-4; 9 nucleotides line up with TRBD1. The CDR3 covers 12 residues. Germline values: CDR1 SEHNR, CDR2 FQNEAQ (reference sequence). J lost 13 bases, V lost 5 bases, and 6 bases had no gene match. Here the CDR3 reads CASSPRDREQYF. CDR3 in DNA: TGTGCCAGCAGCCCCAGGGACAGGGAGCAGTACTTC.

V is TRBV11-2 and J is TRBJ2-1, with TRBD2 identical over 9 bases. CDR1 and CDR2 from the germline V gene are SGHAT and FQNNGV. The CDR3 spans 15 residues. V lost 5 bases to trimming and J lost 3 bases; unmatched junction nucleotides: 5. The CDR3 DNA is TGTGCCAGCAGCCTTAGCGGGAGAATCTACAATGAGCAGTTCTTC. Its translation is CASSLSGRIYNEQFF.

V is TRBV5-1 and J is TRBJ1-3, with D maybe TRBD1 (6 bases). Germline CDR1 and CDR2: SGHRS and YFSETQ. There are 15 residues in the CDR3. Trimming removed 4 bases from V and 3 bases from J, with 14 bases in between. The CDR3 here is CASSPTGSDGNTIYF. CDR3 nucleotide sequence: TGCGCCAGCAGCCCTACAGGGTCCGATGGAAACACCATATATTTT.

This rearrangement joins TRBV27 to TRBJ2-3; TRBD2 aligns across 8 bases. After removal of 5 bases from V and 2 bases from J, the junction contained 15 bases not matched to a gene. This CDR3 is built from 18 residues. The germline CDR1 and CDR2 sequences are MNHEY and SMNVEV (reference sequence). The CDR3 DNA reads TGTGCCAGCAGTCCCTTAGCCACCGGGAGGGCCCTCACAGATACGCAGTATTTT. It specifies CASSPLATGRALTDTQYF.

The chain links TRBV14 to TRBJ2-1; tentative D call: TRBD2 (7 bases). Trimming removed 0 bases at V and 8 bases at J, with 17 bases between. Per the germline V gene, CDR1 is SGHDN and CDR2 is FVKESK. The CDR3 is 16 amino acids. In DNA, the CDR3 is TGTGCCAGCAGCCAAGATTCGCTGTGGGGGGGCGATGAGCAGTTCTTC. Translation gives CASSQDSLWGGDEQFF. Filled out from reference TRBV14 and TRBJ2-1, the complete variable domain reads EAGVTQFPSHSVIEKGQTVTLRCDPISGHDNLYWYRRVMGKEIKFLLHFVKESKQDESGMPNNRFLAERTGGTYSTLKVQPAELEDSGVYFCASSQDSLWGGDEQFFGPGTRLTVL.

Here the CDR3 reads CASSPGTGDGYGYTF. The CDR3 DNA reads TGTGCCAGCTCACCTGGGACAGGGGATGGCTATGGCTACACCTTC. The chain uses TRBV18 and TRBJ1-2; 10 positions match TRBD1. Germline V gives CDR1 KGHSH, CDR2 LQKENI. The CDR3 sequence is 15 residues long. After removal of 3 bases from V and 4 bases from J, the junction contained 5 bases not matched to a gene.